These 14 T cell receptor beta chains came from one sample sequenced in a study of cytomegalovirus exposure and HLA in healthy donors. PCR involved 60 Vbeta and 13 Jbeta primers. Some clones are missing from TCRdb's copy, which holds only in-frame ones; the method was immunoSEQ multiplex PCR. The data contain over 100,000 clones, 70% to 85% of them singletons. The specimen was PBMCs. The receptor set was obtained from a male donor in good health and CMV-seropositive.

This clone was observed once. DNA of the CDR3: TGTGCCAGCAGTCCCTCCGGGACAGGTAGGAGCTCCTACGAGCAGTACTTC. Its protein is CASSPSGTGRSSYEQYF. V is TRBV28 and J is TRBJ2-7; 8 positions match TRBD1. The germline V gene has CDR1 MDHEN and CDR2 SYDVKM. The CDR3 spans 17 residues. V lost 5 bases and J lost 0; bases outside the gene matches: 12.

V is TRBV5-1 and J is TRBJ2-1; 9 bases are a match to TRBD2. Germline CDR1 is SGHRS and CDR2 is YFSETQ. CDR3 length: 17 amino acids. V lost 4 bases, J lost 4 bases, and 12 bases stayed unmatched. CDR3 DNA: TGCGCCAGCAGCCCGAGTGGTAGCGGGAGTAGGTACAATGAGCAGTTCTTC. Protein sequence: CASSPSGSGSRYNEQFF.

This chain connects TRBV7-2 to TRBJ2-7; possible D gene TRBD1, 5 bases. The CDR3 extends over 13 amino acids. CDR1 and CDR2 from the germline V gene are SGHTA and FQGNSA. V was shortened by 10 bases and J by 2 bases, with 15 bases between the two germline ends. CDR3 coding DNA: TGTGCCACTTCGACAGCTCCTACCTACGAGCAGTACTTC. This translates into CATSTAPTYEQYF.

The rearrangement uses TRBV10-3 and TRBJ2-1, with TRBD2 matching over 14 bases. This CDR3 contains 14 residues. With 6 bases clipped from V and 7 bases from J, the junction kept 2 bases outside the gene matches. Germline V lookup: CDR1 ENHRY, CDR2 SYGVKD. The CDR3 region is CAISGLAGGNEQFF. The DNA of the CDR3 is TGTGCCATCAGCGGACTAGCGGGAGGAAATGAGCAGTTCTTC.

V usage is TRBV7-9 and J usage is TRBJ1-2; D is undetermined. Trimming left V 1 base short and J 4 bases short, with 4 bases between. The CDR3 length is 12 residues. Germline V gene lookup returns CDR1 SEHNR and CDR2 FQNEAQ (reference sequence). DNA of the CDR3: TGTGCCAGCAGCTTAGAAGCCTATGGCTACACCTTC. Translating gives CASSLEAYGYTF.

The chain recombines TRBV6-1 with TRBJ2-5; D remains ambiguous. Germline V gene sequence: CDR1 MNHNS, CDR2 SASEGT. The V end was cut by 2 bases, the J end by 2 bases, with 6 bases between. The CDR3 extends over 13 amino acids. The CDR3: CASSELSQETQYF. The CDR3 nucleotides read TGTGCCAGCAGTGAACTTAGTCAAGAGACCCAGTACTTC.

The V and J genes are TRBV2 and TRBJ1-2; 10 bases are shared with TRBD1. J was trimmed by 5 bases and V by 1 base; bases with no gene match: 13. The CDR3 extends over 18 amino acids. Germline V gene lookup returns CDR1 SNHLY and CDR2 FYNNEI. CDR3 coding DNA: TGTGCCAGCAGTGAAGAACAGGGACAGGGGCCGACGAATTATGGCTACACCTTC. As protein: CASSEEQGQGPTNYGYTF. The entire variable domain, with the rest obtained from reference TRBV2 and TRBJ1-2, is as follows: EPEVTQTPSHQVTQMGQEVILRCVPISNHLYFYWYRQILGQKVEFLVSFYNNEISEKSEIFDDQFSVERPDGSNFTLKIRSTKLEDSAMYFCASSEEQGQGPTNYGYTFGSGTRLTVV.

This chain joins TRBV6-4 and TRBJ2-7; 7 bases fit TRBD1. Germline V gene lookup returns CDR1 MRHNA and CDR2 SNTAGT. With 6 bases clipped from V and 5 bases from J, the junction kept 10 bases outside the gene matches. This CDR3 comprises 14 residues. The CDR3 DNA follows: TGTGCCAGCAGCCAGGGACAGACCGGGGACGAGCAGTACTTC. This encodes CASSQGQTGDEQYF.

This rearrangement joins TRBV5-1 to TRBJ2-7; D is unclear. CDR3 length: 13 amino acids. Trimming took 1 base from V and 7 from J, leaving 12 bases between them. Per the germline V gene, CDR1 is SGHRS and CDR2 is YFSETQ. The CDR3 spells CASSLSLDNEQYF. The CDR3 DNA sequence: TGCGCCAGCAGCTTGAGCTTAGATAATGAGCAGTACTTC.

This clone was counted a few times. This chain uses TRBV5-1 with TRBJ1-1, with D uncertain. V was cut by 4 bases and J by 3 bases, with 13 bases left in between. Germline V gene data show CDR1 as SGHRS and CDR2 as YFSETQ. CDR3 length: 14 residues. The CDR3 here is CASSRDSADTEAFF. The CDR3 nucleotides are TGCGCCAGCAGCCGTGATAGCGCCGACACTGAAGCTTTCTTT.

The chain joins TRBV5-1 to TRBJ1-1, with a possible D match to TRBD1 (6 bases). CDR1 SGHRS and CDR2 YFSETQ come from the germline V gene. Trimming took off 4 bases at V and 4 bases at J, with 11 bases between the two ends. This CDR3 has 13 amino acids. As DNA, the CDR3 is TGCGCCAGCAGCCTGACAGGCCTCACTGAAGCTTTCTTT. Its protein product is CASSLTGLTEAFF.

This CDR3 reads CASSPSVGLAKNIQYF. CDR3 DNA sequence: TGTGCCAGCTCCCCATCGGTGGGCCTAGCCAAAAACATTCAGTACTTC. The V and J genes are TRBV27 and TRBJ2-4; D call uncertain. V was shortened by 8 bases and J by 0 bases, with 17 bases between the two germline ends. CDR3 length: 16 amino acids. Germline values: CDR1 MNHEY, CDR2 SMNVEV (reference sequence).

This clone occurred a few times. The rearrangement joins TRBV6-5 to TRBJ1-1; TRBD1 matches 8 bases. The trim removed 7 bases at V and 8 bases at J, leaving 12 bases unmatched. The germline V gene has CDR1 MNHEY and CDR2 SVGAGI. This CDR3 spans 14 amino acids. CDR3 loop: CASTPLTGTGEAFF. In DNA form, the CDR3 reads TGTGCCAGCACTCCGCTTACCGGGACAGGCGAAGCTTTCTTT.

A single count supports this clone. The chain combines TRBV2 with TRBJ2-3, with a tentative D call TRBD2 (6 bases). This CDR3 region has 15 residues. From germline, CDR1 is SNHLY and CDR2 FYNNEI. The V end lost 3 bases, the J end lost 1 base, and 11 bases lay between the germline ends. The DNA of the CDR3 is TGTGCCAGCAGTGATCTGGCTAGCGGCACAGATACGCAGTATTTT. Translation gives CASSDLASGTDTQYF.